This paragraph covers one TCR beta chain sequence. The antigen is not known. This sample is part of a study of siplizumab effects on memory and regulatory T cells. CDR1 is SGHVS, CDR2 FNYEAQ, per germline. The CDR3 has 13 amino acids. Deletions cut 3 bases from V and 6 bases from J, with 9 bases between. Repertoires were generated with immunoSEQ multiplex PCR, while TCRdb's copy carries only in-frame clones and drops some. The data hold more than 90,000 clones, with roughly 94% observed a single time. Study-level points and caveats: Proliferating Tregs from siplizumab cultures lacked functional confirmation of suppression. The naive T cell population seemed more diverse than memory cells and seemed a major contributor to the alloresponse.

The source of this sequence is a human donor in good health. V gene TRBV7-6 combines with J gene TRBJ2-1; weak D call: TRBD2 (6 bases). Source material: non-Treg CD4+ T cells sorted from blood. CDR3 in DNA: TGTGCCAGCAGCTTGCAGGGAGGCAATGAGCAGTTCTTC. This encodes CASSLQGGNEQFF.